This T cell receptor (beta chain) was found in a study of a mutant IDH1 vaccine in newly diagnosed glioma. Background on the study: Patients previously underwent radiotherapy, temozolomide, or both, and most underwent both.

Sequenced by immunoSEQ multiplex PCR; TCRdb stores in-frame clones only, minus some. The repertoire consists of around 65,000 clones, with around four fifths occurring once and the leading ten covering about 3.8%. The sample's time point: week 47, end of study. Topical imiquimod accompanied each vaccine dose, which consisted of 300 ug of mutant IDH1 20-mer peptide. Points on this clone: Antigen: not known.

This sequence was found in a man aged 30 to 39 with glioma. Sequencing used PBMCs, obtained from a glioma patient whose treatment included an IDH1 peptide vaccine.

In DNA form, the CDR3 reads TGTGCCAGTAGTATAGCCTTAAAGGGGGATGAGCAGTTCTTC. This sequence encodes CASSIALKGDEQFF. The V and J genes are TRBV19 and TRBJ2-1, with D possibly TRBD1 on 6 matching bases. CDR3 length equals 14 residues. The V end was cut by 1 base, the J end by 8 bases, with 12 bases between. The germline V gene encodes CDR1 LNHDA and CDR2 SQIVND (reference sequence). Looking up the rest from reference TRBV19 and TRBJ2-1 gives the full variable domain: DGGITQSPKYLFRKEGQNVTLSCEQNLNHDAMYWYRQDPGQGLRLIYYSQIVNDFQKGDIAEGYSVSREKKESFPLTVTSAQKNPTAFYLCASSIALKGDEQFFGPGTRLTVL.